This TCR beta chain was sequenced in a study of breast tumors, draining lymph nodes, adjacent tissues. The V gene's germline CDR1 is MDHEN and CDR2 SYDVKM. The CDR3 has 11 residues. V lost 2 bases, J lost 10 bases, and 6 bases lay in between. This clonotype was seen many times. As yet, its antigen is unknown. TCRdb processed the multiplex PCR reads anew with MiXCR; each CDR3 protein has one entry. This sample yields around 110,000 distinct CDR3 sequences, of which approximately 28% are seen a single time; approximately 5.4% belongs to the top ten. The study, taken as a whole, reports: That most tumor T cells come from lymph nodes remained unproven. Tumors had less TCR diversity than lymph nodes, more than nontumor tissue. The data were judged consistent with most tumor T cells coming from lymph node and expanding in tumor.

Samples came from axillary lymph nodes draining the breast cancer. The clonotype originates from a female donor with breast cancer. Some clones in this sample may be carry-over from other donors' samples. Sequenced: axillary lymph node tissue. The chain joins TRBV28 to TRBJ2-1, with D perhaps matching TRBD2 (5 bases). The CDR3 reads CASSLGEEQFF. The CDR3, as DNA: TGTGCCAGCAGTTTAGGGGAGGAGCAGTTCTTC.